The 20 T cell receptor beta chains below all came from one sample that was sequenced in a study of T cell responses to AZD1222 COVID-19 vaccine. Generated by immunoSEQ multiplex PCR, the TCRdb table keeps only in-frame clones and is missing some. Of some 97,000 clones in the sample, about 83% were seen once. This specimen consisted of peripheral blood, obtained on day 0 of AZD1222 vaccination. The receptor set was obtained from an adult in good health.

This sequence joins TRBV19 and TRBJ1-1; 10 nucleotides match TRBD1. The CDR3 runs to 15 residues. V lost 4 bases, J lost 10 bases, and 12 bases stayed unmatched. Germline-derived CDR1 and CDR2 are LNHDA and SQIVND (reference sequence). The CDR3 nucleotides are TGTGCCAGTAGTAGGGACAGGGGATTCGGAATGGTAGCTTTCTTT. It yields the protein CASSRDRGFGMVAFF.

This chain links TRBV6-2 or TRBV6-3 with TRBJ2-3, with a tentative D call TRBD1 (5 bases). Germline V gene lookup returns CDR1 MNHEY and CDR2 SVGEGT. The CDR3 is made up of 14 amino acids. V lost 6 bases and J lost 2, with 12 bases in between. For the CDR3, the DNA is TGTGCCAGCAGCCGACAGAGTCACACAGATACGCAGTATTTT. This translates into CASSRQSHTDTQYF.

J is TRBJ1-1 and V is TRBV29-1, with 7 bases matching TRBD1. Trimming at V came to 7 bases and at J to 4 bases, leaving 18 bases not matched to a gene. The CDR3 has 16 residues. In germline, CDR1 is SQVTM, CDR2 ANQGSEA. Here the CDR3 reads CSGIPRGQGGFTEAFF. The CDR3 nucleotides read TGCAGCGGCATCCCCCGCGGGCAGGGGGGATTCACTGAAGCTTTCTTT.

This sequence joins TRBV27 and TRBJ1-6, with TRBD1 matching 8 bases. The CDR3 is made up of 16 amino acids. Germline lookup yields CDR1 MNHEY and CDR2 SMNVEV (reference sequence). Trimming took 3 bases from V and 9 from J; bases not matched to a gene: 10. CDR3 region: CASSLAGRGLGSPLHF. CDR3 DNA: TGTGCCAGCAGTTTGGCGGGCAGGGGGCTCGGTTCACCCCTCCACTTT.

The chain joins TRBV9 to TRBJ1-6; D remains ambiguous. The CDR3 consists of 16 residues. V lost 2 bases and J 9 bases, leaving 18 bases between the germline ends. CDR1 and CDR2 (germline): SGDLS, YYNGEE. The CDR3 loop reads CASSVGPKDWISPLHF. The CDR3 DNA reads TGTGCCAGCAGCGTCGGCCCGAAGGATTGGATTTCACCCCTCCACTTT.

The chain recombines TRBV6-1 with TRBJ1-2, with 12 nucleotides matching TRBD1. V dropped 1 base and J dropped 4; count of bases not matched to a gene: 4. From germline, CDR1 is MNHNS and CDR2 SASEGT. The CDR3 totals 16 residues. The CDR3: CASSEVRGQGAYGYTF. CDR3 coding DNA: TGTGCCAGCAGTGAAGTCCGGGGACAGGGGGCCTATGGCTACACCTTC.

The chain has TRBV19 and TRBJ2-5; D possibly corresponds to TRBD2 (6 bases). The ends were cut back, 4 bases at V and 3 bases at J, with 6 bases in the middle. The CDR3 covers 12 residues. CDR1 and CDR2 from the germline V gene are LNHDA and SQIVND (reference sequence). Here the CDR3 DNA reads TGTGCCAGTAGTAGGAGGGAAGAGACCCAGTACTTC. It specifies CASSRREETQYF.

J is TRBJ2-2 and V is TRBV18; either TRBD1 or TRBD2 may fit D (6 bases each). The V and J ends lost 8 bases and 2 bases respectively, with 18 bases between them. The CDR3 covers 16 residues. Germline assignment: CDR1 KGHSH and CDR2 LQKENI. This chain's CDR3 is CASPPAGGLNTGELFF. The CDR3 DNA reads TGTGCCAGCCCCCCTGCCGGGGGCCTTAACACCGGGGAGCTGTTTTTT.

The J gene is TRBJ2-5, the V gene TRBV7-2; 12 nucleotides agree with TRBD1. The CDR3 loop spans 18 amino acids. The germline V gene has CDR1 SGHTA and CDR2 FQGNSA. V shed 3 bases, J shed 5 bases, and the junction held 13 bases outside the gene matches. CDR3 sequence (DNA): TGTGCCAGCAGCTTCGACCTACCGGGACAGGGGGCGGAGGAGACCCAGTACTTC. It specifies CASSFDLPGQGAEETQYF.

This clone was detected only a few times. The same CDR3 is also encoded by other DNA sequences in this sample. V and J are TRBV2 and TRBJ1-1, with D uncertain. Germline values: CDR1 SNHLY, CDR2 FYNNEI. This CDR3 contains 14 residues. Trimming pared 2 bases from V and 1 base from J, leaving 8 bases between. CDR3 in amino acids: CASSEMGRNTEAFF. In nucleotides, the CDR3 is TGTGCCAGCAGTGAAATGGGGAGGAACACTGAAGCTTTCTTT.

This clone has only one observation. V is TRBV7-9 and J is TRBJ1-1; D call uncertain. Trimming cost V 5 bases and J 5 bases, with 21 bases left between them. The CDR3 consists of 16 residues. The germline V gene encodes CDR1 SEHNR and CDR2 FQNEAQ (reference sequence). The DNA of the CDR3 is TGTGCCAGCAGCACCACCATAGAGTTGGATGGGACTGAAGCTTTCTTT. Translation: CASSTTIELDGTEAFF.

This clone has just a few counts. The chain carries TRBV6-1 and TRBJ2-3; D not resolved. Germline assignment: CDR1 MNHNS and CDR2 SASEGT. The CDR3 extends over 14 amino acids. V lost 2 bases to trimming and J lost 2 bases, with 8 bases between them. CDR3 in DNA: TGTGCCAGCAGTGAATCTAGGGCCACAGATACGCAGTATTTT. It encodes CASSESRATDTQYF.

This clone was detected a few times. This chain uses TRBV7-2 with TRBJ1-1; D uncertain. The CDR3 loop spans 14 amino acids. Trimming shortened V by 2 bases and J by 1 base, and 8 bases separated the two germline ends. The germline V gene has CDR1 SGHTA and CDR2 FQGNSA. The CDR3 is CASSLMVQNTEAFF. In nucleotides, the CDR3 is TGTGCCAGCAGCTTAATGGTCCAGAACACTGAAGCTTTCTTT.

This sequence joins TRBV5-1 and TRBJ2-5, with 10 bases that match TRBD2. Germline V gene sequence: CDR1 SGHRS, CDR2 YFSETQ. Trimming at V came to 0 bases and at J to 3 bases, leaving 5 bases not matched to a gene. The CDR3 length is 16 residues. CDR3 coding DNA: TGCGCCAGCAGCTTGGAACTAGCGGGGATAAAAGAGACCCAGTACTTC. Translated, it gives CASSLELAGIKETQYF.

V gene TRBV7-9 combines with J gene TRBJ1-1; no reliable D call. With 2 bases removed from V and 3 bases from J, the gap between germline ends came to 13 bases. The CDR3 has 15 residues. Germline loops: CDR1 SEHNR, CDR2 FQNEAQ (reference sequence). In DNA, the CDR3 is TGTGCCAGCAGCTTACTAGAACGGGAATACACTGAAGCTTTCTTT. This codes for CASSLLEREYTEAFF.

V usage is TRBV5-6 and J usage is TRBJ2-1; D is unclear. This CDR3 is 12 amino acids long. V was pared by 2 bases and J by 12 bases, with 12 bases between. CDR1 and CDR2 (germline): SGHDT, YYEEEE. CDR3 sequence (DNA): TGTGCCAGCAGCTTAGGGCAGTACGGGCAGTTCTTC. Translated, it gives CASSLGQYGQFF.

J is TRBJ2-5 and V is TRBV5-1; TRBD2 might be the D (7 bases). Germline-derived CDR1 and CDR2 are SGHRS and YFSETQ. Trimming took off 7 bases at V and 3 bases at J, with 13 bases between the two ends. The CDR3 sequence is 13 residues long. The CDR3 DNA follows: TGCGCCAGCCACGGGGGGCCGGAAGAGACCCAGTACTTC. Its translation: CASHGGPEETQYF.

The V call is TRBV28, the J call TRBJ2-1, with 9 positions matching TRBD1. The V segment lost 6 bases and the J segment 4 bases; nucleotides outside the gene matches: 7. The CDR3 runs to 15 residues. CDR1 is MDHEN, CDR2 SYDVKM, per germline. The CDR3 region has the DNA TGTGCCAGCAGGGGTCGACAGGGGGTTTACAATGAGCAGTTCTTC. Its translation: CASRGRQGVYNEQFF.

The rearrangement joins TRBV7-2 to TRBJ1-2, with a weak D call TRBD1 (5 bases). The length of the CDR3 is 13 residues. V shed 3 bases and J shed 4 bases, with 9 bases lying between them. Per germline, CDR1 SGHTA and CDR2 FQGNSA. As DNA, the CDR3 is TGTGCCAGCAGCTTCCCAGGGATCTATGGCTACACCTTC. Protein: CASSFPGIYGYTF.

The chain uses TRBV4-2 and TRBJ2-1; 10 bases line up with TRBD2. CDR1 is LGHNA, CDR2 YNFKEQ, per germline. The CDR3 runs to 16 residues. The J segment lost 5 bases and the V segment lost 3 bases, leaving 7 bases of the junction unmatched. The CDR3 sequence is CASSQEAGGTHNEQFF. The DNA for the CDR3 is TGTGCCAGCAGCCAGGAAGCGGGGGGGACCCACAATGAGCAGTTCTTC.